This record looks at one TCR beta chain sequence and its context. Its antigen specificity is not known. No much larger clone is present one base from it, and per-base qualities are unavailable. CDR1 and CDR2 are drawn from the germline V gene: MNHEY, SVGAGI. The CDR3 runs 15 residues from the cysteine to the phenylalanine. Only CDR3 DNA remains: 45 bases, in frame from the first base. V is pruned by 6 bases and J by 1 base, leaving 5 bases of the junction without a gene match. The collaborating institutions used their own protocols to collect whole blood in K2EDTA tubes. For TCRbeta analysis, collaborators shipped samples in one of three forms: frozen whole blood, isolated PBMCs, or DNA extracted from either of those sample types. The sample comes from a study of blood T cell repertoires in COVID-19 (TCRdb year 2020). Some background on the complete study: Collaborator samples came from the United States, Italy and Spain and covered acute and convalescent phases of COVID-19. Sample metadata almost always included a de-identified subject ID, COVID-19 status, age in years and sex. The prospective study material was composed of cDNA or gDNA derived from T cells, B-cell-depleted T cells, or PBMCs. Where available, HLA class I and class II types were taken from metadata supplied by the sample provider and were not determined by assay-based typing. Deeply sampled blood TCRbeta repertoires from subjects exposed to, actively infected with, or recovered from COVID-19 were included in the dataset. The repertoires were released in a freely available public database meant as a resource for research on the immune response to SARS-CoV-2. The samples were drawn from two sources: the first 160 participants of the ongoing ImmuneRACE study, and fewer than 1,500 subjects contributed by 6 global collaborators. Results and caveats for the whole study, not just this receptor: How much clinical and demographic metadata was included differed by source and by participant, and the metadata was provided uncurated.

The immunoSEQ Assay, a bias-controlled multiplex PCR, was used to amplify TCRbeta CDR3 regions from genomic DNA. The published analysis was carried out like this. The number of nucleated cells in each sample was estimated by amplification of reference gene primers within the assay. To quantify the absolute abundance of each unique TCRbeta CDR3 rearrangement, sequence reads were collapsed and filtered. For each sample, productive Simpson clonality was calculated as the square root of Simpson's diversity index over productive rearrangements. TCRdb stores this immuneACCESS table with in-frame sequences only. Part of the clones is absent; in the studies checked, under half of the shortfall reflects unresolved V genes, and no reason is known for the rest. The DNA was the basis for D and trimming; V, J and clone size are from that table. This sample is represented by 350,000 or so clones; around four fifths of them were singletons. Approximately 3.1% of the sample rests with the top ten.

This chain is built from TRBV6-5 and TRBJ1-1; 10 bases in the junction line up with TRBD1. This sequence originates from a young man with active or convalescent COVID-19. The source material was peripheral blood. The CDR3 protein: CASRKTGGANTEAFF. The nucleotide sequence reads as follows: TGTGCCAGCAGGAAGACAGGGGGCGCGAACACTGAAGCTTTCTTT.